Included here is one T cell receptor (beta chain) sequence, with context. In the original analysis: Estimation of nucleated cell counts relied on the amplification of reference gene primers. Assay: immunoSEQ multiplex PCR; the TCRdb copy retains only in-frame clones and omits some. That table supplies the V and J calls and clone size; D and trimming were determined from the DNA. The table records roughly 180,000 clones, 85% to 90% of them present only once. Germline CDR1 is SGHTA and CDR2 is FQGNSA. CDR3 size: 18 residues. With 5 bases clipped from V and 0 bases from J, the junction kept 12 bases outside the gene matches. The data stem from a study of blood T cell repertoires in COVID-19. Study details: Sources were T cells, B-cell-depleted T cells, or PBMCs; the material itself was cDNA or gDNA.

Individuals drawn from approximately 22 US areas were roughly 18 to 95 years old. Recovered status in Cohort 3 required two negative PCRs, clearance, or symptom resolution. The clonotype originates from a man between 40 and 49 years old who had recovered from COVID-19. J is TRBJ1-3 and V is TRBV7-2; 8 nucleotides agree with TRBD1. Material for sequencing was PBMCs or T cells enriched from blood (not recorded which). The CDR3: CASSPFPRQGSSGNTIYF. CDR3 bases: TGTGCCAGCAGCCCTTTCCCCCGACAGGGGAGCTCTGGAAACACCATATATTTT.